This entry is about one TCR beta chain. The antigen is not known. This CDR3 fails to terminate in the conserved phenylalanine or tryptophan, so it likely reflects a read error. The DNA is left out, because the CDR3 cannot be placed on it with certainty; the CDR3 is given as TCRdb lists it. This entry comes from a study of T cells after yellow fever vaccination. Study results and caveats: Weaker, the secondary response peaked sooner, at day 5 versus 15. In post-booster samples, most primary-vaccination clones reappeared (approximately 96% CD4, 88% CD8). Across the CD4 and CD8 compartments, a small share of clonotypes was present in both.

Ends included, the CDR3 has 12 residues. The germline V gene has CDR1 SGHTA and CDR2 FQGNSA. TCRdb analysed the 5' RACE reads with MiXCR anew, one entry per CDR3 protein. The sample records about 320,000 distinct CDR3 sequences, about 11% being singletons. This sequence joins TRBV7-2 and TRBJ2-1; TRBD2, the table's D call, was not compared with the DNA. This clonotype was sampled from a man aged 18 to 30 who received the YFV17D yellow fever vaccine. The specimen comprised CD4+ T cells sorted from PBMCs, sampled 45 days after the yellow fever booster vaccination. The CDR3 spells CASSRAGGPWRV.